This T cell receptor beta chain was sequenced during a study of metastatic and nonmetastatic thyroid tumors. Study context: Samples came from malignant and benign thyroid patients, and repertoires were compared across blood and tumor or nodule tissue. Whole-study findings and limits: Significantly greater TCR beta diversity was reportedly found in malignant thyroid tumors than in benign nodules (in blood and tumor).

This clone is classed as medium-sized (0.01 to 0.1%). Antigen specificity is unknown. Nobody among the patients had been given any treatment before thyroid surgery. From germline, CDR1 is MNHEY and CDR2 SVGEGT. V shed 6 bases and J shed 5 bases, with 14 bases lying between them. The CDR3 is 14 residues long. Per the original methods: Building a distant-metastasis classifier for papillary thyroid cancer drew on CDR3 differences across clinicopathological groups. From the PCR reads, TCRdb re-called clones with MiXCR. TCRdb, rather than the study authors, made the V and J calls. The data hold approximately 24,000 clones, with around 21% observed a single time.

The genes are TRBV6-2 or TRBV6-3 and TRBJ1-5; no firm D call. This TCR was sampled from a male donor with papillary thyroid cancer or a benign thyroid nodule (not recorded which). Some clones in this sample may be carry-over from other donors' samples. The specimen sequenced was blood. Written as DNA, the CDR3 is TGTGCCAGCAGGACACCTACTACTTATCAGCCCCAGCATTTT. This codes for CASRTPTTYQPQHF.